The rows below give T cell receptor beta chains drawn from one sample of a study of shared clonotypes between healthy human individuals. Sequencing was performed with immunoSEQ multiplex PCR; in TCRdb, only in-frame clones are kept and a portion is missing. Altogether about 590,000 clones are present, just under 97% being singletons, with the ten largest covering less than 0.13%. Source material: naive CD8+ T cells sorted from blood. The receptors come from a woman in her twenties or thirties in good health. CDR3s include the opening cysteine and the closing phenylalanine or tryptophan. A D gene is named only where the DNA matches it firmly. A clone size is listed for some rows: how often the clone was seen (once, few, many), or a class if it is expanded.

>TRBJ1-2|once|TRBD1|TRBV5-1
TGCGCCAGCAGCTTGGGCAGGGGGAAGTATGGCTACACCTTC
CASSLGRGKYGYTF
>TRBJ2-1|NA|TRBD2|TRBV27
TGTGCCAGCACGTTCGGGCTAGCGGGAGATTATGAGCAGTTCTTC
CASTFGLAGDYEQFF
>TRBJ1-5|NA|TRBD1|TRBV7-9
TGTGCCAGCAGCTTGGGGACAGCAGATCAGCCCCAGCATTTT
CASSLGTADQPQHF
>TRBJ2-7|NA|NA|TRBV29-1
TGCAGCGTTTGCACAGACTCCTACGAGCAGTACTTC
CSVCTDSYEQYF
>TRBJ1-5|once|NA|TRBV15
TGTGCCACCAGCAGAGAGCAGGTCCCCACGGATCAGCCCCAGCATTTT
CATSREQVPTDQPQHF
>TRBJ2-5|NA|TRBD2|TRBV19
TGTGCCAGTAGTTCGGGACTAAAAGTCATCCAAGAGACCCAGTACTTC
CASSSGLKVIQETQYF
>TRBJ1-1|once|NA|TRBV27
TGTGCCAGCAGTTTAGATTGGAACACTGAAGCTTTCTTT
CASSLDWNTEAFF
>TRBJ1-2|NA|NA|TRBV29-1
TGCAGCGTTGAAGTCGAGGGGACCTATGGCTACACCTTC
CSVEVEGTYGYTF
>TRBJ2-1|NA|NA|TRBV7-9
TGTGCCAGCAGGCCAAGGGGGGGTGAGCAGTTCTTC
CASRPRGGEQFF
>TRBJ2-1|NA|NA|TRBV14
TGTGCCAGCAGCCGCAGGGACGACTACAATGAGCAGTTCTTC
CASSRRDDYNEQFF
>TRBJ2-7|NA|NA|TRBV21-1
TGTGCCAGCAGCAAAGCTGAGACTAGCGGCAGTTTGGGCTCCTACGAGCAGTACTTC
CASSKAETSGSLGSYEQYF
>TRBJ2-7|NA|NA|TRBV10-2
TGCGCCAGCAGTGAGTCGACGCCGGAGCAGTACTTC
CASSESTPEQYF
>TRBJ2-1|NA|TRBD2|TRBV19
TGTGCCAGTAGTACAATAGCGGGAGTCTACAATGAGCAGTTCTTC
CASSTIAGVYNEQFF
>TRBJ2-7|NA|NA|TRBV6-1
TGTGCCAGCACCGCAGGAGTCTCCTACGAGCAGTACTTC
CASTAGVSYEQYF
>TRBJ2-7|NA|TRBD2|TRBV28
TGTGCCAGCAGTCAACTAGCGAATGACTACGAGCAGTACTTC
CASSQLANDYEQYF
>TRBJ2-7|NA|TRBD2|TRBV13
TGTGCCAGCAGTTATCTGCCGGGACTAGCGGGAGTCGAGCAGTACTTC
CASSYLPGLAGVEQYF
>TRBJ1-4|NA|NA|TRBV28
TGTGCCAGCAGTTTAATTGCCCCCCGCCGGGCTGAAAAACTGTTTTTT
CASSLIAPRRAEKLFF
>TRBJ2-5|NA|NA|TRBV7-6
TGTGCCAGCAGCCCAGAGTCCCAAGAGACCCAGTACTTC
CASSPESQETQYF
>TRBJ1-2|NA|TRBD1|TRBV19
TGTGCCAGTAGTGTACAGGGGAACGATGGCTACACCTTC
CASSVQGNDGYTF
>TRBJ2-7|NA|TRBD1|TRBV29-1
TGCAGCGTTGTGGGACAGGGGGCGGACGAGCAGTACTTC
CSVVGQGADEQYF
>TRBJ1-2|NA|NA|TRBV6-1
TGTGCCAGCACCGACATGTTCTATGGCTACACCTTC
CASTDMFYGYTF
>TRBJ2-4|NA|TRBD2|TRBV5-4
TGTGCCAGCAGCTACTGGGAGGGAGTACTAGCCAAAAACATTCAGTACTTC
CASSYWEGVLAKNIQYF
>TRBJ1-3|few|NA|TRBV4-1
TGCGCCAGCAGCAAAGGACAGAACTCTGGAAACACCATATATTTT
CASSKGQNSGNTIYF
>TRBJ2-7|NA|TRBD1|TRBV27
TGTGCCAGCAGTTTAGGAACAGGGGGCAACGAGCAGTACTTC
CASSLGTGGNEQYF
>TRBJ2-7|NA|TRBD2|TRBV2
TGTGCCAGCACTGAACGGACTAGCCCCTACGAGCAGTACTTC
CASTERTSPYEQYF
>TRBJ2-7|once|NA|TRBV28
TGTGCCAGCAGTTTCGACGACGAGCAGTACTTC
CASSFDDEQYF
>TRBJ2-7|NA|NA|TRBV4-1
TGCGCCAGCAGCCAGAGAAGCCAGGGAAGCTCTTACGAGCAGTACTTC
CASSQRSQGSSYEQYF
>TRBJ1-1|NA|NA|TRBV19
TGTGCCAGCCTCAACGGTCCTGAAGCTTTCTTT
CASLNGPEAFF
>TRBJ2-3|NA|NA|TRBV19
TGTGCCAGTAGACCCCGGGAGCTGGCAGATACGCAGTATTTT
CASRPRELADTQYF
>TRBJ2-3|NA|NA|TRBV9
TGTGCCAGCAGCGAGGGAAATACGCAGTATTTT
CASSEGNTQYF
>TRBJ2-1|NA|TRBD2|TRBV7-9
TGTGCCAGCAGCTTACTCCAGCGGGGTTACAATGAGCAGTTCTTC
CASSLLQRGYNEQFF
>TRBJ1-5|NA|NA|TRBV4-1
TGCGCCAGCGGAACGTTTGCTGGGCCTAACAATCAGCCCCAGCATTTT
CASGTFAGPNNQPQHF
>TRBJ1-1|NA|NA|TRBV27
TGTGCCAGCAGTTTATCCCACCTGGGCCCACCTTTCTTT
CASSLSHLGPPFF
>TRBJ2-7|NA|NA|TRBV6-1
TGTGCCAGCAGTGAAGCAGGGGGGCCGGGCTCCTACGAGCAGTACTTC
CASSEAGGPGSYEQYF
>TRBJ1-5|NA|NA|TRBV27
TGTGCCAGCAGTAGTGAGGGAAACAATCAGCCCCAGCATTTT
CASSSEGNNQPQHF
>TRBJ2-1|NA|TRBD2|TRBV7-2
TGTGCCAGCAGCTTACTAGCGGGAGGGGCCTACAATGAGCAGTTCTTC
CASSLLAGGAYNEQFF
>TRBJ2-5|NA|NA|TRBV19
TGTGCCAGTAGTCCGTCCCGGGTCATCCAAGAGACCCAGTACTTC
CASSPSRVIQETQYF
>TRBJ2-5|NA|TRBD2|TRBV13
TGTGCCAGCAGCCGCCTCGGACTAGCGGAAGAGACCCAGTACTTC
CASSRLGLAEETQYF
>TRBJ1-3|NA|NA|TRBV4-2
TGTGCCAGCAACCATAGGGGAAACACCATATATTTT
CASNHRGNTIYF
>TRBJ1-5|NA|TRBD1|TRBV19
TGTGCCAGTAGTATGCGACAGGGGTATAGCAATCAGCCCCAGCATTTT
CASSMRQGYSNQPQHF